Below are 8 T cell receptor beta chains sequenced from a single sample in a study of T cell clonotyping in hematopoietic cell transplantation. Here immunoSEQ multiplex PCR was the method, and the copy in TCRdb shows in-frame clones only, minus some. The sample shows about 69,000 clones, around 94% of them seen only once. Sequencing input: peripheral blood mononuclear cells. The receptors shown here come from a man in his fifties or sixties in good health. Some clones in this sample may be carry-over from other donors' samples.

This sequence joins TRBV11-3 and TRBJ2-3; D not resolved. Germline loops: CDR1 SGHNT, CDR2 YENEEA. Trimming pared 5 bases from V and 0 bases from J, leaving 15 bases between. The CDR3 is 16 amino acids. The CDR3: CASSPTGSPSTDTQYF. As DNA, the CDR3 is TGTGCCAGCAGCCCGACGGGCAGCCCTAGCACAGATACGCAGTATTTT.

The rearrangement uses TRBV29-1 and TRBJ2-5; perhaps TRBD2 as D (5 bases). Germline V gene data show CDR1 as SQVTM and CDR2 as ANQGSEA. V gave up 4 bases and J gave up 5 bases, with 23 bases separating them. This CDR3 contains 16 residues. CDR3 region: CSVGGQASRSGETQYF. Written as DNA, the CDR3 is TGCAGCGTTGGCGGTCAGGCTTCTAGATCGGGGGAGACCCAGTACTTC.

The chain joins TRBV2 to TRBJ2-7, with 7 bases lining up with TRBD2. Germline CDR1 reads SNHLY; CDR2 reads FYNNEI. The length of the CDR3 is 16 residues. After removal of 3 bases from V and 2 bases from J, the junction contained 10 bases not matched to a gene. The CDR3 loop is CASSEVLGGSPYEQYF. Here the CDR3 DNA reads TGTGCCAGCAGTGAGGTCCTAGGCGGGAGCCCCTACGAGCAGTACTTC.

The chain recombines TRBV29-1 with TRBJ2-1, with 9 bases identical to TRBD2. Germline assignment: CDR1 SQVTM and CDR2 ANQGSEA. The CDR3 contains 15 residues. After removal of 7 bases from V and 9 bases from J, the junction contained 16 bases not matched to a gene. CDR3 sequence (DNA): TGCAGCGCCCAAGTCGCTAGCGGGGTATCTGGTGAGCAGTTCTTC. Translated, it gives CSAQVASGVSGEQFF.

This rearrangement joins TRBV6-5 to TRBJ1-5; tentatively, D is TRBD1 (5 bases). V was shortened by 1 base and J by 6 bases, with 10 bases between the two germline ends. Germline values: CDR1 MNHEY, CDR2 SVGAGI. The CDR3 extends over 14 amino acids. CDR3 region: CASSYLQGGQPQHF. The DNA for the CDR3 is TGTGCCAGCAGTTACTTGCAGGGCGGTCAGCCCCAGCATTTT.

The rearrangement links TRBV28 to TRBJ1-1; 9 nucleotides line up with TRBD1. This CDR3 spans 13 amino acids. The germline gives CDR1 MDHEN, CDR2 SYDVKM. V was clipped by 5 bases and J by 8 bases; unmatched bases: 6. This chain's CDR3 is CASSPADRGEAFF. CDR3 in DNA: TGTGCCAGCAGTCCAGCAGACAGGGGGGAAGCTTTCTTT.

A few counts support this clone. CDR3 nucleotides: TGTGCCAGCAGTTTTATCTCGGCAGGGCGAACCTATGGCTACACCTTC. Translating it yields CASSFISAGRTYGYTF. The chain employs TRBV28 and TRBJ1-2; a possible D gene is TRBD1 (5 bases). Trimming cost V 3 bases and J 4 bases, with 18 bases left between them. Looked up from germline, CDR1 is MDHEN and CDR2 is SYDVKM. This CDR3 spans 16 amino acids.

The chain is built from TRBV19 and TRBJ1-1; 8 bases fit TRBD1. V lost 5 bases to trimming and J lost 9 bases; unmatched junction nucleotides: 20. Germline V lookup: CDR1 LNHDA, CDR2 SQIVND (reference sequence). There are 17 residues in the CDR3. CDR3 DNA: TGTGCCAGTAGTCTAAAAGGGACAGGTCCCCCAGTGGGGAAAGCTTTCTTT. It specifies CASSLKGTGPPVGKAFF.